Shown below are 30 T cell receptor beta chains from a single sample sequenced in a study of T cell responses to AZD1222 COVID-19 vaccine. Using immunoSEQ multiplex PCR, the repertoire was profiled, and TCRdb retains in-frame clones only, with some absent. The sample contains 150,000 or so clones, roughly 91% of which appear only once. The source material was peripheral blood, sampled 28 days after the second AZD1222 dose. The receptors derive from an adult who received the AZD1222 COVID-19 vaccine.

V and J are TRBV6-1 and TRBJ2-1, with D perhaps matching TRBD2 (6 bases). Germline assignment: CDR1 MNHNS and CDR2 SASEGT. Trimming removed 1 base at V and 12 bases at J, with 16 bases between. The CDR3 is made up of 14 amino acids. This CDR3 reads CASSEGIAGLRQFF. CDR3 sequence (DNA): TGTGCCAGCAGTGAAGGAATCGCGGGACTTAGGCAGTTCTTC.

This clone was detected only once. The chain carries TRBV12-3 or TRBV12-4 and TRBJ1-5, with D unclear. The CDR3 consists of 11 residues. V shed 3 bases and J shed 9 bases, with 6 bases lying between them. CDR3 in amino acids: CASSFKSPQHF. The CDR3 DNA follows: TGTGCCAGCAGTTTCAAATCGCCCCAGCATTTT.

The rearrangement uses TRBV25-1 and TRBJ1-1; D not certain. Germline CDR1 is MGHDK and CDR2 is SYGVNS. The CDR3 sequence is 13 residues long. Trimming removed 4 bases at V and 3 bases at J, with 9 bases between. As DNA, the CDR3 is TGTGCCAGCAGTGGGGAATTTTACACTGAAGCTTTCTTT. Amino acids: CASSGEFYTEAFF.

The J gene is TRBJ2-1, the V gene TRBV7-5. TRBV7-5 is recorded as a pseudogene. The CDR3 loop spans 16 amino acids. DNA for the CDR3: TGTGCCAGAAGCCCCCCATGGGGGGCCAACTACAATGAGCAGTTCTTC. Protein: CARSPPWGANYNEQFF.

This chain uses TRBV6-5 with TRBJ2-7; TRBD1 agrees at 9 bases. Germline values: CDR1 MNHEY, CDR2 SVGAGI. Germline trimming cut 7 bases from V and 0 bases from J; bases unmatched to any gene: 4. The CDR3 sequence is 14 residues long. CDR3 in amino acids: CASKTGGSSYEQYF. Here the CDR3 DNA reads TGTGCCAGCAAAACAGGGGGCTCCTCCTACGAGCAGTACTTC.

This clone was detected only once. This chain joins TRBV10-3 and TRBJ1-5; D unresolved. Germline lookup yields CDR1 ENHRY and CDR2 SYGVKD. The CDR3 contains 14 residues. Trimming left V 2 bases short and J 1 base short, with 6 bases between. This CDR3 reads CAISETTSNQPQHF. Written as DNA, the CDR3 is TGTGCCATCAGTGAGACAACCAGCAATCAGCCCCAGCATTTT.

The gene calls are TRBV28 and TRBJ2-1, with 7 bases lining up with TRBD1. The CDR3 is made up of 14 amino acids. Germline assignment: CDR1 MDHEN and CDR2 SYDVKM. V was pared by 6 bases and J by 3 bases, with 5 bases of the junction left unmatched. The CDR3 nucleotides are TGTGCCAGCAGAGGGGGCGGACTCTACAATGAGCAGTTCTTC. Translated, it gives CASRGGGLYNEQFF.

The CDR3 nucleotides read TGTGCCAGCAGTTTCCAGGGAACTCAGCCCCAGCATTTT. It codes for CASSFQGTQPQHF. The rearrangement joins TRBV28 to TRBJ1-5; D is perhaps TRBD1 (5 bases). The length of the CDR3 is 13 residues. Trimming took off 3 bases at V and 6 bases at J, with 9 bases between the two ends. Germline-derived CDR1 and CDR2 are MDHEN and SYDVKM.

This chain connects TRBV7-3 to TRBJ2-6, with D perhaps matching TRBD2 (5 bases). The CDR3 runs 17 residues. V was cut by 3 bases and J by 1 base, with 13 bases left in between. Germline V gives CDR1 SGHTA, CDR2 FQGTGA. The CDR3 DNA follows: TGTGCCAGCAGCTTCTCGGGATCTAAGTCTGGGGCCAACGTCCTGACTTTC. Translation gives CASSFSGSKSGANVLTF.

The chain employs TRBV19 and TRBJ1-5; unclear D gene. Deletions cut 3 bases from V and 3 bases from J, with 12 bases between. Per the germline V gene, CDR1 is LNHDA and CDR2 is SQIVND (reference sequence). CDR3 length equals 15 residues. The CDR3: CASSISDTYNQPQHF. Here the CDR3 DNA reads TGTGCCAGTAGTATTTCTGACACCTACAATCAGCCCCAGCATTTT.

V usage is TRBV19 and J usage is TRBJ2-1, with 15 bases lining up with TRBD2. CDR3 size: 15 residues. The germline gives CDR1 LNHDA, CDR2 SQIVND (reference sequence). Germline trimming cut 5 bases from V and 7 bases from J; bases unmatched to any gene: 3. The CDR3 DNA reads TGTGCCAGTAGTCTCGGGACTAGCGGGAGGAATGAGCAGTTCTTC. Its translation: CASSLGTSGRNEQFF.

The chain is built from TRBV28 and TRBJ1-2; 9 bases are shared with TRBD1. The CDR3 sequence is 14 residues long. Unmatched junction bases numbered 8, after V lost 10 bases and J lost 2 bases. The germline CDR1 and CDR2 sequences are MDHEN and SYDVKM. The CDR3 region is CATITGGRNYGYTF. CDR3 nucleotides: TGTGCCACCATAACAGGGGGCCGAAACTATGGCTACACCTTC.

The chain combines TRBV12-3 or TRBV12-4 with TRBJ1-2; no clear D gene. CDR3 length: 12 residues. Trimming removed 4 bases at V and 4 bases at J, with 7 bases between. The DNA of the CDR3 is TGTGCCAGCAGTTCCCATTCCTATGGCTACACCTTC. Protein sequence: CASSSHSYGYTF.

This CDR3 is CASSHLGLAGSTDTQYF. The DNA of the CDR3 is TGTGCCAGCAGCCACTTAGGACTAGCGGGAAGCACAGATACGCAGTATTTT. This chain joins TRBV3-1 (or the pseudogene TRBV3-2) and TRBJ2-3, with 12 positions matching TRBD2. The junction had 4 bases not matched to a gene; V was cut back by 3 bases and J by 0 bases. This CDR3 has 17 residues. The germline CDR1 and CDR2 sequences are LGHDT and YNNKEL (reference sequence).

V usage is TRBV2 and J usage is TRBJ1-4; D ambiguous. The V and J ends lost 5 bases and 0 bases respectively, with 1 base between them. The CDR3 contains 12 residues. Germline V gene sequence: CDR1 SNHLY, CDR2 FYNNEI. The CDR3 DNA follows: TGTGCCAGCAGTACAACTAATGAAAAACTGTTTTTT. Residues: CASSTTNEKLFF.

The J gene is TRBJ1-2, the V gene TRBV11-3, with D hard to call. V was trimmed by 1 base and J by 4 bases, leaving 13 bases between them. In germline, CDR1 is SGHNT, CDR2 YENEEA. CDR3 length equals 15 residues. CDR3 protein: CASSLAPWVCYGYTF. The CDR3 region has the DNA TGTGCCAGCAGCTTAGCCCCCTGGGTTTGCTATGGCTACACCTTC.

This sequence joins TRBV30 and TRBJ1-2, with D maybe TRBD1 (5 bases). Germline lookup yields CDR1 GTSNPN and CDR2 SVGIG (reference sequence). The length of the CDR3 is 13 residues. V shed 4 bases and J shed 4 bases, with 13 bases lying between them. The CDR3 here is CAWTLGTRYGYTF. The CDR3 DNA follows: TGTGCCTGGACCCTAGGGACTCGCTATGGCTACACCTTC.

The CDR3 DNA reads TGTGCCAGCAGCGAGACGGGACAGGGGGCGAGTGTC. Translating it yields CASSETGQGASV. V is TRBV5-4 and J is TRBJ2-7, with 12 positions matching TRBD1. The CDR3 has 12 amino acids. In germline, CDR1 is SGHNT, CDR2 YYREEE (reference sequence).

The chain employs TRBV30 and TRBJ1-5; TRBD1 agrees at 9 bases. CDR3 length: 18 residues. V was clipped by 4 bases and J by 0 bases; unmatched bases: 13. Germline V lookup: CDR1 GTSNPN, CDR2 SVGIG (reference sequence). CDR3 coding DNA: TGTGCCTGGACCCGCCGGGGACAGGGCAGGTATAGCAATCAGCCCCAGCATTTT. Translating it yields CAWTRRGQGRYSNQPQHF. Full variable domain (remainder filled in from reference TRBV30 and TRBJ1-5): SQTIHQWPATLVQPVGSPLSLECTVEGTSNPNLYWYRQAAGRGLQLLFYSVGIGQISSEVPQNLSASRPQDRQFILSSKKLLLSDSGFYLCAWTRRGQGRYSNQPQHFGDGTRLSIL.

J is TRBJ2-7 and V is TRBV9; D is unclear. CDR1 SGDLS and CDR2 YYNGEE come from the germline V gene. This CDR3 has 13 residues. Trimming took 2 bases from V and 0 from J, leaving 6 bases between them. The CDR3 is CASSVSTSYEQYF. CDR3 nucleotide sequence: TGTGCCAGCAGCGTGTCTACCTCCTACGAGCAGTACTTC.

This clone occurred a few times. The chain combines TRBV11-2 with TRBJ2-7; the D is unclear. The CDR3 length is 12 residues. Germline lookup yields CDR1 SGHAT and CDR2 FQNNGV. V was trimmed by 5 bases and J by 7 bases, leaving 12 bases between them. The CDR3 DNA sequence: TGTGCCAGCAGCCTCCGGACGGTAGAGCAGTACTTC. Translated, it gives CASSLRTVEQYF.

This clone was observed once. The gene calls are TRBV11-2 and TRBJ2-3; D unresolved. From germline, CDR1 is SGHAT and CDR2 FQNNGV. Trimming stripped 0 bases from V and 6 bases from J, with 4 bases between. The CDR3 is 12 residues long. The CDR3 DNA reads TGTGCCAGCAGCTTAGATAAGGATACGCAGTATTTT. It encodes CASSLDKDTQYF.

This chain links TRBV6-6 with TRBJ1-2; 8 bases are shared with TRBD1. The CDR3 is 13 residues long. V gave up 10 bases and J gave up 4 bases; unmatched junction bases: 8. CDR1 and CDR2 from the germline V gene are MNHNY and SVGAGI (reference sequence). CDR3 sequence reads: CATLDREGYGYTF. The DNA of the CDR3 is TGTGCCACCCTGGACAGGGAGGGCTATGGCTACACCTTC.

The V gene is TRBV27, the J gene TRBJ1-6; TRBD1 agrees at 7 bases. With 5 bases clipped from V and 9 bases from J, the junction kept 7 bases outside the gene matches. Looked up from germline, CDR1 is MNHEY and CDR2 is SMNVEV (reference sequence). The CDR3 is 14 residues long. CDR3 nucleotide sequence: TGTGCCAGCAGTCCCGGACAGGCTCGTTCACCCCTCCACTTT. This sequence encodes CASSPGQARSPLHF.

The chain's CDR3 is CASSILREDYGYTF. The CDR3 nucleotides read TGTGCCAGCAGTATCCTCAGGGAGGACTATGGCTACACCTTC. V usage is TRBV28 and J usage is TRBJ1-2, with TRBD1 as a possible D gene (5 bases). Trimming shortened V by 5 bases and J by 3 bases, and 13 bases separated the two germline ends. Germline V gene sequence: CDR1 MDHEN, CDR2 SYDVKM. This CDR3 comprises 14 residues.

V usage is TRBV2 and J usage is TRBJ1-4, with TRBD1 as a possible D gene (5 bases). Trimming shortened V by 6 bases and J by 5 bases, and 13 bases separated the two germline ends. This CDR3 has 14 residues. Germline assignment: CDR1 SNHLY and CDR2 FYNNEI. The CDR3 reads CASRRGQGNEKLFF. Here the CDR3 DNA reads TGTGCCAGCAGGAGGGGTCAGGGAAATGAAAAACTGTTTTTT.

The count of this clone is one. The CDR3 region has the DNA TGTGCCAGTAGTATTTACACCCGGCTGGGCACTGAAGCTTTCTTT. Protein sequence: CASSIYTRLGTEAFF. The rearrangement uses TRBV19 and TRBJ1-1; no reliable D call. V was clipped by 3 bases and J by 4 bases, with 15 bases between them. Germline CDR1 reads LNHDA; CDR2 reads SQIVND (reference sequence). This CDR3 is 15 amino acids long.

The chain joins TRBV29-1 to TRBJ1-1, with 7 positions matching TRBD1. With V trimmed by 4 bases and J by 0 bases, 20 bases remained unmatched. The CDR3 has 19 amino acids. Germline V gene lookup returns CDR1 SQVTM and CDR2 ANQGSEA. CDR3 nucleotides: TGCAGCGTTGGGGGGGGACAGACGGAGAGGGCTTTGATGAACACTGAAGCTTTCTTT. Translated, it gives CSVGGGQTERALMNTEAFF. Combining the CDR3 with reference TRBV29-1 and TRBJ1-1 gives the whole variable domain SAVISQKPSRDICQRGTSLTIQCQVDSQVTMMFWYRQQPGQSLTLIATANQGSEATYESGFVIDKFPISRPNLTFSTLTVSNMSPEDSSIYLCSVGGGQTERALMNTEAFFGQGTRLTVV.

This sequence joins TRBV11-3 and TRBJ2-3, with D hard to call. Germline CDR1 reads SGHNT; CDR2 reads YENEEA. The CDR3 is 12 amino acids. The germline V and J ends were trimmed by 0 bases and 6 bases, with 4 bases remaining between them. The CDR3 here is CASSLDRDTQYF. The CDR3 region has the DNA TGTGCCAGCAGCTTAGATAGGGATACGCAGTATTTT.

The chain is built from TRBV7-9 and TRBJ2-2; tentative D call: TRBD1 (6 bases). This CDR3 comprises 16 residues. V was trimmed by 5 bases and J by 2 bases, leaving 15 bases between them. In germline, CDR1 is SEHNR, CDR2 FQNEAQ (reference sequence). CDR3 in DNA: TGTGCCAGCAGCCTCCCCTCGGGACACAACACCGGGGAGCTGTTTTTT. The encoded protein is CASSLPSGHNTGELFF. Full variable domain (missing parts from reference TRBV7-9 and TRBJ2-2): DTGVSQNPRHKITKRGQNVTFRCDPISEHNRLYWYRQTLGQGPEFLTYFQNEAQLEKSRLLSDRFSAERPKGSFSTLEIQRTEQGDSAMYLCASSLPSGHNTGELFFGEGSRLTVL.